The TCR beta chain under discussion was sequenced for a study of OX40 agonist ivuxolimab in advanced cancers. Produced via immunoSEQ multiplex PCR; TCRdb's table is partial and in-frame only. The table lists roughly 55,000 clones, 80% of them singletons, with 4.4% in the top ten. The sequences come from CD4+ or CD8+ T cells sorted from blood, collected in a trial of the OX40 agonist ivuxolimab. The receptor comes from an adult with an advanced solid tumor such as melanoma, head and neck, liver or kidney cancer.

The DNA of the CDR3 is TGTGCCAGCAGTTACGGGGTTGGGGGACGGCATGAGCAGTTCTTC. It encodes CASSYGVGGRHEQFF. This chain joins TRBV6-5 and TRBJ2-1; D tentatively reads TRBD1 or TRBD2 (5 bases each). V was pared by 2 bases and J by 8 bases, with 16 bases between. The CDR3 contains 15 residues. The germline V gene encodes CDR1 MNHEY and CDR2 SVGAGI.